The rows below give T cell receptor beta chains drawn from one sample of a study of control samples from healthy donors and cancer patients. Produced via immunoSEQ multiplex PCR; TCRdb's table is partial and in-frame only. The sample yields just under 150,000 clones, around 92% seen once. Source material: blood. Source of these receptors: a man aged 25-40 years in good health. CDR3s include the opening cysteine and the closing phenylalanine or tryptophan. A D gene is named only where the DNA matches it firmly. Expanded clones are given a class, and other clones once, few, many or no size at all.

cdr3_nt cdr3_aa cdr3_length d_call j_call v_call clone_size
TGTGCCAGCAGCCAGGAACAAGAGACCCAGTACTTC CASSQEQETQYF 12 - TRBJ2-5 TRBV4-2 once
TGTGCCAGCAGGGACCCCCCCGGGGAGCTGTTTTTT CASRDPPGELFF 12 - TRBJ2-2 TRBV3-1/TRBV3-2 -
TGTGCCAGCAGCACCCGGGACCGGAGCTCCTACGAGCAGTACTTC CASSTRDRSSYEQYF 15 - TRBJ2-7 TRBV7-9 -
TGTGCCAGCAGTTCTTTGGGGGGGCCCTACGAGCAGTACTTC CASSSLGGPYEQYF 14 - TRBJ2-7 TRBV6-5 once
TGTGCCATCAGTACCTCCAGCTACGAGCAGTACTTC CAISTSSYEQYF 12 - TRBJ2-7 TRBV10-3 -
TGCAGTGCTAGTAAATTGGGGAACACTGAAGCTTTCTTT CSASKLGNTEAFF 13 - TRBJ1-1 TRBV20-1 -
TGTGCCAGCAGCTCCCCCGTCGGGGCAGAACAGAACTATGGCTACACCTTC CASSSPVGAEQNYGYTF 17 - TRBJ1-2 TRBV7-6 -
TGTGCCACCAGCAGAGACGACGGGTTTGACGAGCAGTACTTC CATSRDDGFDEQYF 14 - TRBJ2-7 TRBV15 many
TGTGCCAGCTCACCAAGCCAGGGGAGCGAAGTAACCTTC CASSPSQGSEVTF 13 - TRBJ1-2 TRBV18 -
TGTGCCTGGAGTGAAATTAGGAACACTGAAGCTTTCTTT CAWSEIRNTEAFF 13 - TRBJ1-1 TRBV30 -
TGTGCCAGCAGCTCATCAACAGGGGTTACGTACACAGATACGCAGTATTTT CASSSSTGVTYTDTQYF 17 TRBD1 TRBJ2-3 TRBV11-3 -
TGTGCCAGCAGAACCCGGGGTTTCTATGGCTACACCTTC CASRTRGFYGYTF 13 - TRBJ1-2 TRBV6-5 -
TGTGCCAGCAGCACTAATACCGGGCCCATCAGCTACCACTTT CASSTNTGPISYHF 14 - TRBJ1-6 TRBV7-9 -
TGTGCCAGCAGCGGGTGGACTAGGGGAAAAGAGACCCAGTACTTC CASSGWTRGKETQYF 15 TRBD2 TRBJ2-5 TRBV2 -
TGTGCCATCAGTGAGAACGGACTCTATGGCTACACCTTC CAISENGLYGYTF 13 - TRBJ1-2 TRBV10-3 -
TGTGCCAGCTCGCTGGGACAGGGTTTTAGCAATCAGCCCCAGCATTTT CASSLGQGFSNQPQHF 16 TRBD1 TRBJ1-5 TRBV25-1 -
TGTGCCAGCAGGGGACTCGGCACAGATACGCAGTATTTT CASRGLGTDTQYF 13 - TRBJ2-3 TRBV12-3/TRBV12-4 -
TGTGCCAGCAGCACGGACCTGACCCCCGGGGAGCTGTTTTTT CASSTDLTPGELFF 14 - TRBJ2-2 TRBV11-2 once
TGTGCCAGCACTGACCCGGCTAGCACAGATACGCAGTATTTT CASTDPASTDTQYF 14 - TRBJ2-3 TRBV9 -
TGTGCCAGCAGCTGGGGGGGGAATCAGCCCCAGCATTTT CASSWGGNQPQHF 13 - TRBJ1-5 TRBV5-6 -